The next 16 T cell receptor beta chains were all read from a single sample in a study of cytomegalovirus exposure and HLA in healthy donors. The PCR ran on 60 Vbeta and 13 Jbeta primers. TCRdb keeps only in-frame clones here, not all; method: immunoSEQ multiplex PCR. The sample yields around 130,000 clones, just under 80% seen once. Specimen: PBMCs. The source of these receptors is a man aged 25-40 years in good health and CMV-seronegative.

The chain couples TRBV9 to TRBJ2-3; 10 nucleotides agree with TRBD2. V gave up 4 bases and J gave up 0 bases; unmatched junction bases: 14. Germline CDR1 SGDLS, CDR2 YYNGEE. The CDR3 has 19 residues. The DNA of the CDR3 is TGTGCCAGCAGCCCCGAAGGGCTAGCGGGAGAAGGGAGCACAGATACGCAGTATTTT. This translates into CASSPEGLAGEGSTDTQYF.

The chain has TRBV6-5 and TRBJ1-5, with no clear D. The V end lost 6 bases, the J end lost 5 bases, and 11 bases lay between the germline ends. The CDR3 totals 13 residues. Per the germline V gene, CDR1 is MNHEY and CDR2 is SVGAGI. CDR3 protein: CASSPRGHQPQHF. CDR3 in DNA: TGTGCCAGCAGCCCGAGAGGGCATCAGCCCCAGCATTTT.

The gene calls are TRBV7-2 and TRBJ1-2, with no clear D. CDR3 length equals 14 residues. V lost 1 base to trimming and J lost 3 bases, with 9 bases between them. From germline, CDR1 is SGHTA and CDR2 FQGNSA. CDR3 region: CASSLDSSYYGYTF. For the CDR3, the DNA is TGTGCCAGCAGCTTAGACAGCTCCTACTATGGCTACACCTTC.

Only a few counts were recorded for this clone. The chain recombines TRBV5-8 with TRBJ2-3; D unclear. Germline loops: CDR1 SGHTS, CDR2 YDEGEE. V was clipped by 2 bases and J by 4 bases, with 8 bases between them. This CDR3 is 13 amino acids long. CDR3 region: CASSFERPDTQYF. The CDR3 DNA sequence: TGTGCCAGCAGCTTCGAGCGCCCAGATACGCAGTATTTT. The whole variable domain, filled in from reference TRBV5-8 and TRBJ2-3, reads EAGVTQSPTHLIKTRGQQATLRCSPISGHTSVYWYQQALGLGLQFLLWYDEGEERNRGNFPPRFSGRQFPNYSSELNVNALELEDSALYLCASSFERPDTQYFGPGTRLTVL.

A single count supports this clone. The CDR3 spells CASSFIGWGEGQPQHF. CDR3 nucleotides: TGTGCCAGCAGTTTTATCGGTTGGGGGGAAGGTCAGCCCCAGCATTTT. The rearrangement joins TRBV28 to TRBJ1-5, with a possible D match to TRBD1 (5 bases). V was clipped by 3 bases and J by 6 bases, with 18 bases between them. CDR3 size: 16 residues. CDR1 and CDR2 (germline): MDHEN, SYDVKM.

This clone showed up just once. The genes are TRBV28 and TRBJ1-1, with TRBD1 identical over 8 bases. The CDR3 covers 15 residues. The V gene's germline CDR1 is MDHEN and CDR2 SYDVKM. V trimming: 2 bases; J trimming: 3 bases; junction bases outside the gene matches: 5. CDR3 region: CASSLNRGMYTEAFF. The CDR3 DNA is TGTGCCAGCAGTTTAAACAGGGGGATGTACACTGAAGCTTTCTTT.

The V call is TRBV19, the J call TRBJ1-2; tentative D call: TRBD1 (5 bases). V was trimmed by 3 bases and J by 7 bases, leaving 21 bases between them. The CDR3 has 16 residues. CDR1 LNHDA and CDR2 SQIVND come from the germline V gene (reference sequence). CDR3 DNA sequence: TGTGCCAGTAGTATTCTCTTCCCCAGGGAGGGGAGTGGCTACACCTTC. Encoded protein: CASSILFPREGSGYTF.

The chain recombines TRBV29-1 with TRBJ1-1; D is unresolved. CDR3 size: 13 residues. Germline V gene sequence: CDR1 SQVTM, CDR2 ANQGSEA. The V and J ends lost 5 bases and 0 bases respectively, with 10 bases between them. The CDR3 loop is CSVSDTLNTEAFF. CDR3 in DNA: TGCAGCGTTTCTGACACTCTGAACACTGAAGCTTTCTTT.

This chain links TRBV5-4 with TRBJ1-2; weak D call: TRBD1 (5 bases). The V end was cut by 5 bases, the J end by 4 bases, with 12 bases between. The CDR3 totals 13 residues. Germline V gene lookup returns CDR1 SGHNT and CDR2 YYREEE (reference sequence). CDR3 sequence (DNA): TGTGCCAGCAGTCGGGACTACGGCTATGGCTACACCTTC. It encodes CASSRDYGYGYTF.

The rearrangement uses TRBV5-6 and TRBJ1-3, with D possibly being TRBD1 (6 bases). CDR3 length equals 15 residues. Germline CDR1 reads SGHDT; CDR2 reads YYEEEE. The V gene lost 1 base and the J gene lost 0 bases, with 8 bases spanning the gap. CDR3 amino acids: CASSLRGGSGNTIYF. CDR3 DNA sequence: TGTGCCAGCAGCTTGAGAGGGGGCTCTGGAAACACCATATATTTT.

J is TRBJ2-3 and V is TRBV6-6, with D unclear. Trimming shortened V by 0 bases and J by 2 bases, and 9 bases separated the two germline ends. CDR1 and CDR2 from the germline V gene are MNHNY and SVGAGI (reference sequence). The CDR3 length is 15 residues. Here the CDR3 DNA reads TGTGCCAGCAGTTACTCTCGCCTGGCCACAGATACGCAGTATTTT. Amino acid sequence: CASSYSRLATDTQYF.

The V and J genes are TRBV2 and TRBJ2-3; TRBD1 aligns across 7 bases. V trimming: 6 bases; J trimming: 6 bases; junction bases outside the gene matches: 9. Germline CDR1 SNHLY, CDR2 FYNNEI. The CDR3 is 14 amino acids. CDR3 nucleotides: TGTGCCAGCAGACGGACAGGAGCCCTCGATACGCAGTATTTT. Translating gives CASRRTGALDTQYF.

CDR3 protein: CATSRSTMAQPQHF. The CDR3, as DNA: TGTGCCACCAGTCGCTCAACCATGGCTCAGCCCCAGCATTTT. The chain is built from TRBV15 and TRBJ1-5; D is uncertain. V lost 6 bases and J 6 bases, leaving 15 bases between the germline ends. The V gene's germline CDR1 is LNHNV and CDR2 YYDKDF (reference sequence). The CDR3 is made up of 14 amino acids.

This clone was seen only a few times. J is TRBJ1-6 and V is TRBV6-5, with TRBD1 identical over 8 bases. Germline loops: CDR1 MNHEY, CDR2 SVGAGI. This CDR3 is 15 amino acids long. The V and J ends lost 6 bases and 10 bases, in that order; junction bases with no gene match: 11. CDR3 region: CASRQNGQGGSPLHF. CDR3 DNA: TGTGCCAGCAGACAAAACGGACAGGGTGGCTCACCCCTCCACTTT.

The chain links TRBV7-8 to TRBJ2-5; 9 positions match TRBD1. This CDR3 has 14 residues. Trimming removed 5 bases from V and 5 bases from J; junction bases left unmatched: 6. The germline V gene has CDR1 SGHVS and CDR2 FQNEAQ. CDR3 DNA sequence: TGTGCCAGCAGCCCTACAGGGGGCGGGGAGACCCAGTACTTC. Its protein is CASSPTGGGETQYF.

This clone was observed a single time. This chain links TRBV15 with TRBJ2-3, with D unclear. With 0 bases removed from V and 4 bases from J, the gap between germline ends came to 14 bases. CDR1 and CDR2 from the germline V gene are LNHNV and YYDKDF (reference sequence). This CDR3 has 16 amino acids. For the CDR3, the DNA is TGTGCCACCAGCAGAGATAGACTCATTCCCCCAGATACGCAGTATTTT. The encoded protein is CATSRDRLIPPDTQYF.